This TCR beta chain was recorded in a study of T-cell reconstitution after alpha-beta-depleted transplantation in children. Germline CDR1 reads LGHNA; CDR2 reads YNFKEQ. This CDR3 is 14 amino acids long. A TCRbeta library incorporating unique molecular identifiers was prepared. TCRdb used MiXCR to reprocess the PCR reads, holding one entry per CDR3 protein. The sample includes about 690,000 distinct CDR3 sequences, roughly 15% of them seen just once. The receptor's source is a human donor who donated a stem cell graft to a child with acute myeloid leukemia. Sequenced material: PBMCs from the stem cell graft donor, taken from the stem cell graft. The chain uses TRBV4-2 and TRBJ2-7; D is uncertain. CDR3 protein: CAISPGLPPYEQYV. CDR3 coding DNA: TGTGCCATCAGCCCCGGGCTCCCCCCCTACGAGCAGTACGTC.